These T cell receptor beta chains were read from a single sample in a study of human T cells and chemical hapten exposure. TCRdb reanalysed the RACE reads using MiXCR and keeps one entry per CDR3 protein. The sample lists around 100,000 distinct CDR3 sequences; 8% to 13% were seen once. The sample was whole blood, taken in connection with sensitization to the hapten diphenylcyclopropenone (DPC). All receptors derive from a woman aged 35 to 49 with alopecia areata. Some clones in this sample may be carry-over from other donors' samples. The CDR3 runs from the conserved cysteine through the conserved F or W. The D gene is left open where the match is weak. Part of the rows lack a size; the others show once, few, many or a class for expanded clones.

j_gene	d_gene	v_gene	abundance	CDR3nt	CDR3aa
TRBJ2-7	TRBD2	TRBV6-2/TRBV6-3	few	TGTGCCAGCAGTTACTCTACCCTAGCGGGAGGACGTACAAAGGGCGAGCAGTACTTC	CASSYSTLAGGRTKGEQYF
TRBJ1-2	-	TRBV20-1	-	TGCAGTGCTAGAGATATGATCGCTCGGGAGAACTATGGCTACACCTTC	CSARDMIARENYGYTF
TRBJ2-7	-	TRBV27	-	TGTGCCAGCAGTTTAAGCCGGAGAGACACCTACGAGCAGTACTTC	CASSLSRRDTYEQYF
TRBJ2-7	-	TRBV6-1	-	TGTGCCAGCAACAGGGTTAATCGCTACGAGCAGTACTTC	CASNRVNRYEQYF
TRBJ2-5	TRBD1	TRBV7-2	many	TGTGCCAGCAGAAGACAGGGGGCGCCGGAGACCCAGTACTTC	CASRRQGAPETQYF
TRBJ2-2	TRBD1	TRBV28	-	TGTGCCAGCAGTCCCTTTAGACAGGGCATCGGGGAGCTGTTTTTT	CASSPFRQGIGELFF
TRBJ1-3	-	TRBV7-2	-	TGTGCCAGCAGCCTACAGGCCCCGTCGGGAAACACCATATATTTT	CASSLQAPSGNTIYF
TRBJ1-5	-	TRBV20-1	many	TGCAGTGCTAGAGATTCTGGCCGGGAGCCCCAGCATTTT	CSARDSGREPQHF
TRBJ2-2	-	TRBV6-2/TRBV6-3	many	TGTGCCAGCAAACCTGCGGGGACAAACACCGGGGAGCTGTTTTTT	CASKPAGTNTGELFF
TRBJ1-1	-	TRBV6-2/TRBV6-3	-	TGTGCCAGCAGTTATCTGCAGCTGAACACTGAAGCTTTCTTT	CASSYLQLNTEAFF
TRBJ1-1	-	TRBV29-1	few	TGCAGCGTTGAAGTGGGAGGGCGGGGCACTGAAGCTTTCTTT	CSVEVGGRGTEAFF
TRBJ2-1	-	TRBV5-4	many	TGTGCCAGCAGCTTGGGGGGGACGACCTCCTACAATGAGCAGTTCTTC	CASSLGGTTSYNEQFF
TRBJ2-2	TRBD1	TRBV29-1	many	TGCAGCGTGAGGGGGCGCGTCACCGGGGAGCTGTTTTTT	CSVRGRVTGELFF
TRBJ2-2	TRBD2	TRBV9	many	TGTGCCAGCAGCGTAGTAGGAGCGGGAGGATTCACCGGGGAGCTGTTTTTT	CASSVVGAGGFTGELFF
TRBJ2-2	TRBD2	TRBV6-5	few	TGTGCCAGCAGTTACCCTAGCGGGGGGGCCGGCGGGGAGCTGTTTTTT	CASSYPSGGAGGELFF
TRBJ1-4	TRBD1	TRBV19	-	TGTGCCAGTAGTATGCTGGGACAGGGTAACGAAAAACTGTTTTTT	CASSMLGQGNEKLFF
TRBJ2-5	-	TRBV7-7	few	TGTGCTAGCAGCTTAGACAGGAGGGAGACCCAGTACTTC	CASSLDRRETQYF
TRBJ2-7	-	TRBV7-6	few	TGTGCCAGCAGCAGTTTAGGGCGGGACCTGGGCTACGAGCAGTACTTC	CASSSLGRDLGYEQYF
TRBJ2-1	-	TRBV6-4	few	TGTGCCAGCAGTGACTCTCCCCACTCCTACAATGAGCAGTTCTTC	CASSDSPHSYNEQFF
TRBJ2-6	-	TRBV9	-	TGTGCCAGCAGCGTATTCCTAGGAGGGGCCAACGTCCTGACTTTC	CASSVFLGGANVLTF
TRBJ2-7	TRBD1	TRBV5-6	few	TGTGCCAGCAGCTTGGGCATCCAGGGGGCTTACGAGCAGTACTTC	CASSLGIQGAYEQYF
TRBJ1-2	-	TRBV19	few	TGTGCCAGTAGCAACGGTCGTCAGGGAGGGGCCTATGGCTACACCTTC	CASSNGRQGGAYGYTF
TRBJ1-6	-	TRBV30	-	TGTGCCTGGAGTGTTGTTCGGCAGGGGAGTTCACCCCTCCACTTT	CAWSVVRQGSSPLHF
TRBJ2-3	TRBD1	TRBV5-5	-	TGTGCCAGCAGCTTGATACCGGGACAGGGTGAGGATACGCAGTATTTT	CASSLIPGQGEDTQYF
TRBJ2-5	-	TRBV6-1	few	TGTGCCAGCAGTGGTGAGTCGCAAGAGACCCAGTACTTC	CASSGESQETQYF
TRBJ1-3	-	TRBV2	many	TGTGCCAGCAGTTATACGGGCACCTCTACGCCCATATATTTT	CASSYTGTSTPIYF
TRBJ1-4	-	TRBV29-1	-	TGCAGCGTTGCGTTAGGACGGCGTAATGAAAAACTGTTTTTT	CSVALGRRNEKLFF
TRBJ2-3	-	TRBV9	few	TGTGCCAGCAGCGCTGCGAGCACAGATACGCAGTATTTT	CASSAASTDTQYF
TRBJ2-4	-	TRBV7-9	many	TGTGCCAGCAGCTTAGAGGATCATCCTCGGTACTTC	CASSLEDHPRYF
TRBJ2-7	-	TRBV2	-	TGTGCCAGCAGTGTCGTACAGGGTAACTACGAGCAGTACTTC	CASSVVQGNYEQYF
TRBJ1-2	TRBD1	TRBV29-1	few	TGCAGCGTTGAACGGGACAGGGAAGGGTATGGCTACACCTTC	CSVERDREGYGYTF
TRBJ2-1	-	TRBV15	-	TGTGCCACCAGCAGAGATAACCGGGCTGAGCAGTTCTTC	CATSRDNRAEQFF
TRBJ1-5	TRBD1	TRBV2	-	TGTGCCAGCAGCCCCATACAGGGGGGGAGTCAGCCCCAGCATTTT	CASSPIQGGSQPQHF
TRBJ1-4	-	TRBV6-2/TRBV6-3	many	TGTGCCAGTGGTCCTTTTGGGCCGAAAGAAAAACTGTTTTTT	CASGPFGPKEKLFF
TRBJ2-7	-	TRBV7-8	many	TGTGCCAGCAGCGCCACGTGGGAGCAGTACTTC	CASSATWEQYF
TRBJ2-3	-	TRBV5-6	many	TGTGCCAGCAGCCAAATTGAAAGACTTAGCACAGATACGCAGTATTTT	CASSQIERLSTDTQYF
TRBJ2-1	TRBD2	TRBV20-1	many	TGCAGTGCCCGTAGGGCAGGCAACCGCGGGGGTGAGCAGTTCTTC	CSARRAGNRGGEQFF
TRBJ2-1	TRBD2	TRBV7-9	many	TGTGCCAGCAGCTTATATCCCCTAGCGGGAGGCAGGAATGAGCAGTTCTTC	CASSLYPLAGGRNEQFF